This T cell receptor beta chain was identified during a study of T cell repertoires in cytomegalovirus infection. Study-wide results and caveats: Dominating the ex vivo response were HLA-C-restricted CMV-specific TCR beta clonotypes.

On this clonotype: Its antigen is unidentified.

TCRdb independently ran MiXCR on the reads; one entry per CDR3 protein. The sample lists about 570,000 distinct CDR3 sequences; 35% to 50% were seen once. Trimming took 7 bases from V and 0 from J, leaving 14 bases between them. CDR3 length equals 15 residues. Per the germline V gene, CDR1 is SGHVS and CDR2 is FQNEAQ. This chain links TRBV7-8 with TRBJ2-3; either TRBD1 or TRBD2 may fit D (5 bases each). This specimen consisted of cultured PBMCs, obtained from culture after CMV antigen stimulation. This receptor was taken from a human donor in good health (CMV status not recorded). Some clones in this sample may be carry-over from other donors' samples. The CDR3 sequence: CASNRGVGSTDTQYF. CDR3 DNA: TGTGCCAGCAACCGAGGGGTAGGGAGCACAGATACGCAGTATTTT.